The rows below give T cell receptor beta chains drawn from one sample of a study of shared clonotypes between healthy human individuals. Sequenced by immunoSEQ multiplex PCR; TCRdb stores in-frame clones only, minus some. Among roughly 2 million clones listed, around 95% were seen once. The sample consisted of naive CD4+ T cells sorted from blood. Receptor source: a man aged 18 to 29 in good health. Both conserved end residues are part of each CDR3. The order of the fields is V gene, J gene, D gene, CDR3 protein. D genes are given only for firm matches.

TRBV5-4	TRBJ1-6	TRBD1	CASSYMGQGTNSPLHF
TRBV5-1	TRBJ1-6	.	CASSLSGEGSPLHF
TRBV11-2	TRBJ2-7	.	CASSPYGGLEQYF
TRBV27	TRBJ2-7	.	CASSPRGGGEQYF
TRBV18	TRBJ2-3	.	CASSPRDSASTDTQYF
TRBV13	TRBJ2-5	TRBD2	CASSLTSRLAGEYASETQYF
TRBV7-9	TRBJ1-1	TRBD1	CASSLTTGGNTEAFF
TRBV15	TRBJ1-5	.	CATSTTGNQPQHF
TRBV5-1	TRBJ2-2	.	CASSLVAKGGTGELFF
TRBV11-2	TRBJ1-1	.	CASSPRTNTEAFF
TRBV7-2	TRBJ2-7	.	CASSLASQGNYEQYF
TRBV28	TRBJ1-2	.	CASSPPGQNYGYTF
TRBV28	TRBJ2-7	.	CASQGPGYEQYF
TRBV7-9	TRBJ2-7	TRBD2	CASSQRTSGSLASEQYF
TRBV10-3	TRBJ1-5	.	CATGGYSNQPQHF
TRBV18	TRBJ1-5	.	CASSPIPDQPQHF
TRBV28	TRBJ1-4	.	CASSFAGQATNEKLFF
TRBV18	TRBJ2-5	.	CASSPGVQETQYF
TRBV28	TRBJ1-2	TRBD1	CASTGQYYGYTF
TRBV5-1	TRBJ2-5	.	CASSRGRFQETQYF
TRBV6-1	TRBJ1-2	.	CASSEGNAGRSYTF
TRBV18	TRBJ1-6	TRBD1	CASSPRDRANSPLHF
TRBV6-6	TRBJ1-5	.	CASVRGAGNQPQHF
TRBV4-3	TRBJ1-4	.	CASSSGGAGGEKLFF
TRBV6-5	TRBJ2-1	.	CASSYSKGHEQFF
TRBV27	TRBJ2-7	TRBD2	CASSFAGAGSYEQYF
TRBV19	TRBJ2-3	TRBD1	CASTPDRGPPDTQYF
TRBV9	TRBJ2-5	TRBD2	CASSVGTSGTETQYF
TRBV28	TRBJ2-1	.	CASSGGNEQFF
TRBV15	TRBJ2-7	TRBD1	CATSRDQGVYEQYF
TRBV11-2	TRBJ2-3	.	CASRHSGTAEGTQYF
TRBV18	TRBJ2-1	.	CASSPPRTTYNEQFF
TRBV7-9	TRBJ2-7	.	CASSSGGSGGSFGAEQYF
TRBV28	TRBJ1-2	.	CASTRDGGPYGYTF
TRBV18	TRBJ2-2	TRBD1	CASSPPVQGAIGELFF
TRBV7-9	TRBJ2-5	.	CASSLYETQYF
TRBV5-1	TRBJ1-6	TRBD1	CASSPTGQPNSPLHF
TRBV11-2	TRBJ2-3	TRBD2	CASTPFSGGAGDTQYF
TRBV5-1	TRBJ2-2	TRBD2	CASSQPTSYTGELFF
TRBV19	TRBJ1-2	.	CASSILQGYGYTF
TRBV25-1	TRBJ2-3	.	CASSRPTPDTQYF
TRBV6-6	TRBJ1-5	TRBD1	CASSYSLAGGRQPQHF
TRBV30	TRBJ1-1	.	CAWSSLGLAFF
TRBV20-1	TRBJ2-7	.	CSATWQFEQYF
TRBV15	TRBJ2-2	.	CATSRGANTGELFF
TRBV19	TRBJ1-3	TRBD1	CASSTDRASGNTIYF